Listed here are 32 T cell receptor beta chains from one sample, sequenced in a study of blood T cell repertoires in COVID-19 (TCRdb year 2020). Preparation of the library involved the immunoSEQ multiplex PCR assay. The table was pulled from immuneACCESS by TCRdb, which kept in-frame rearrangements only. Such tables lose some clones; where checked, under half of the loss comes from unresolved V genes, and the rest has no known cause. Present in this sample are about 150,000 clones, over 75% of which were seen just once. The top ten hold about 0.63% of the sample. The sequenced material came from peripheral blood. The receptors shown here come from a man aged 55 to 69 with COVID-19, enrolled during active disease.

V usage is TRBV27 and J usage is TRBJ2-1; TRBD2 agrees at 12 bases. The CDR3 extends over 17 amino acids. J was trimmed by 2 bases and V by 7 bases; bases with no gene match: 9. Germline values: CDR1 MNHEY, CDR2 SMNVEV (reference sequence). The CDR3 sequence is CASKNGASGGAYNEQFF. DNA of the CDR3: TGTGCCAGCAAAAACGGGGCTAGCGGGGGGGCCTACAATGAGCAGTTCTTC.

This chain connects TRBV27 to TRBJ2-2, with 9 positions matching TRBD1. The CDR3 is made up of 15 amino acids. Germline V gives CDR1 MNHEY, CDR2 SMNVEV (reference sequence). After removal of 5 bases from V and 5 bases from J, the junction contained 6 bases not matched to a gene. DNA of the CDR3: TGTGCCAGCAGTCCACAGGGGGCAGGTACCGGGGAGCTGTTTTTT. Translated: CASSPQGAGTGELFF.

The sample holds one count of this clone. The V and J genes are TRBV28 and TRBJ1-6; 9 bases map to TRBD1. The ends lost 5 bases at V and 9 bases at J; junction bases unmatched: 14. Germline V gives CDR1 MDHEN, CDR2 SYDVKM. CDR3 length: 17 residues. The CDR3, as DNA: TGTGCCAGCAGTCCGCCCCCGGGGACAGGGTTTGGTTCACCCCTCCACTTT. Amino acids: CASSPPPGTGFGSPLHF.

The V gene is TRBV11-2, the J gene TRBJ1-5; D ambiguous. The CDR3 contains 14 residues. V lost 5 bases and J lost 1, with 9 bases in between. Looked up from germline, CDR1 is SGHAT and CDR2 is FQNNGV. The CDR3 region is CASSPGVSNQPQHF. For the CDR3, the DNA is TGTGCCAGCAGCCCCGGGGTAAGCAATCAGCCCCAGCATTTT.

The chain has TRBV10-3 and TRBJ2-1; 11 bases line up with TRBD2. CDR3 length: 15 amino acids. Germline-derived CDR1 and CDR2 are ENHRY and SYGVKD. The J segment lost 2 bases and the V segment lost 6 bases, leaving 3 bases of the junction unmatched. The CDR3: CAIRDSGGAYNEQFF. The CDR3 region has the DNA TGTGCCATCAGGGATAGCGGGGGGGCCTACAATGAGCAGTTCTTC.

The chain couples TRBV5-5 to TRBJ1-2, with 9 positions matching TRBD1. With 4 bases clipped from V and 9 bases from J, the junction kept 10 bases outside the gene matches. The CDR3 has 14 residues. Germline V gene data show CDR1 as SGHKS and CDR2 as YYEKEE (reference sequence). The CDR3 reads CASSIRDRAQSYTF. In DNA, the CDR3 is TGTGCCAGCAGCATACGGGACAGGGCCCAGAGCTACACCTTC. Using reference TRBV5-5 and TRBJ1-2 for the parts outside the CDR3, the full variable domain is DAGVTQSPTHLIKTRGQQVTLRCSPISGHKSVSWYQQVLGQGPQFIFQYYEKEERGRGNFPDRFSARQFPNYSSELNVNALLLGDSALYLCASSIRDRAQSYTFGSGTRLTVV.

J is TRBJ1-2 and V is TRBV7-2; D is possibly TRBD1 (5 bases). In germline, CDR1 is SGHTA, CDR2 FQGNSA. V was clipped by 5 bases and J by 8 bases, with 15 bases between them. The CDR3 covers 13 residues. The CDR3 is CASSRDYGRGYTF. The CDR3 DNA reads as TGTGCCAGCAGCAGGGACTACGGGAGGGGCTACACCTTC.

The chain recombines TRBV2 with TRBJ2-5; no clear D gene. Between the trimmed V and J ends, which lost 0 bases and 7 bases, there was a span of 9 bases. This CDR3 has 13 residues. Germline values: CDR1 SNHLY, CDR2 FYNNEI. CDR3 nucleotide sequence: TGTGCCAGCAGTGAAGCTGGGCTCGCGACCCAGTACTTC. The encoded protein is CASSEAGLATQYF.

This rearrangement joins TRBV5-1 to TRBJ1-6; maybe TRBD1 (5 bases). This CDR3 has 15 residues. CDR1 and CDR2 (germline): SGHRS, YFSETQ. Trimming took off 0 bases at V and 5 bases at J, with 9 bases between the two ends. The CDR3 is CASSLGGGNNSPLHF. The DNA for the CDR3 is TGCGCCAGCAGCTTGGGGGGCGGAAATAATTCACCCCTCCACTTT. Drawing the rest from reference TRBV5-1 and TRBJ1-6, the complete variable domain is KAGVTQTPRYLIKTRGQQVTLSCSPISGHRSVSWYQQTPGQGLQFLFEYFSETQRNKGNFPGRFSGRQFSNSRSEMNVSTLELGDSALYLCASSLGGGNNSPLHFGNGTRLTVT.

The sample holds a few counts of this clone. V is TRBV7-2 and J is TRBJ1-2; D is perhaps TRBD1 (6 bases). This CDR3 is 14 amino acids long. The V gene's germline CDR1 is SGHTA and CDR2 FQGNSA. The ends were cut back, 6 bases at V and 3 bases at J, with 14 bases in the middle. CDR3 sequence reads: CASRAGAQDYGYTF. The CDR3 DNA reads TGTGCCAGCAGGGCGGGGGCACAGGACTATGGCTACACCTTC.

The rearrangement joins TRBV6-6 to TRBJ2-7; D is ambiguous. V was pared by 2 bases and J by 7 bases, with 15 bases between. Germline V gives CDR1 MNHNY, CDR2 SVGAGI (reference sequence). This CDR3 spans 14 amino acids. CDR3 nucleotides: TGTGCCAGCAGTTACGTTGGCCGGTCGAGGGAGCAGTACTTC. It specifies CASSYVGRSREQYF.

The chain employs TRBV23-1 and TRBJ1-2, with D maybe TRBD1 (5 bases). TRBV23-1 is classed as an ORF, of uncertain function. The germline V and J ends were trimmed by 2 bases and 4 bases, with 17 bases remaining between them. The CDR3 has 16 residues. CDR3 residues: CASSQLGQGHVYGYTF. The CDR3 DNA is TGCGCCAGCAGTCAACTAGGCCAGGGCCACGTCTATGGCTACACCTTC.

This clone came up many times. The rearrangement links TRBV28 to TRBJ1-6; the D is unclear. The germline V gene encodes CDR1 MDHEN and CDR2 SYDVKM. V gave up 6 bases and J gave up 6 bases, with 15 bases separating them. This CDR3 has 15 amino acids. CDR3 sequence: CASSLAAQFNSPLHF. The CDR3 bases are TGTGCCAGCAGCCTCGCCGCCCAGTTTAATTCACCCCTCCACTTT.

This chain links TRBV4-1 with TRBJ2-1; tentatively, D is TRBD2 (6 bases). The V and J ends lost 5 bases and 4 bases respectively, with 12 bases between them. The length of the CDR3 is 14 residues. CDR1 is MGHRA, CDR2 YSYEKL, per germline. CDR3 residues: CASSTGGVYNEQFF. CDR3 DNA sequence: TGCGCCAGCAGCACCGGCGGGGTATACAATGAGCAGTTCTTC.

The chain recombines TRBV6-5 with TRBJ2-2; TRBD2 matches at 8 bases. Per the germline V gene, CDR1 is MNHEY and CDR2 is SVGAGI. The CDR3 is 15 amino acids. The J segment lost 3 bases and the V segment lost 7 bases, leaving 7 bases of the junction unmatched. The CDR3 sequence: CASTLGGADTGELFF. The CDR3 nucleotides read TGTGCCAGCACCCTCGGGGGGGCAGACACCGGGGAGCTGTTTTTT.

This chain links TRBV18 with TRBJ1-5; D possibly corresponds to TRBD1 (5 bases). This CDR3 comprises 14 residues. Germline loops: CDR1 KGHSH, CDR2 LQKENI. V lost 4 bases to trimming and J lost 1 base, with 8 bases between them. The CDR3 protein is CASSQGVSNQPQHF. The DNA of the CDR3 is TGTGCCAGCTCACAAGGGGTAAGCAATCAGCCCCAGCATTTT.

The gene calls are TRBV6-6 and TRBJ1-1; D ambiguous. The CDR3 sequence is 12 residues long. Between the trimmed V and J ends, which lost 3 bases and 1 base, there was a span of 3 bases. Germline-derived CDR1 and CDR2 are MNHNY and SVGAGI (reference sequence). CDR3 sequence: CASSYRNTEAFF. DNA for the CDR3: TGTGCCAGCAGTTATAGGAACACTGAAGCTTTCTTT.

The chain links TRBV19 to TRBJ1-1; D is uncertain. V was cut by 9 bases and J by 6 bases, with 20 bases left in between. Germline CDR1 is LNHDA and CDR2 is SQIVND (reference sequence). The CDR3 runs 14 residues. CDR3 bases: TGTGCCAGCAAAGCTAGGGAACCGGGAGCTGAAGCTTTCTTT. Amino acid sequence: CASKAREPGAEAFF.

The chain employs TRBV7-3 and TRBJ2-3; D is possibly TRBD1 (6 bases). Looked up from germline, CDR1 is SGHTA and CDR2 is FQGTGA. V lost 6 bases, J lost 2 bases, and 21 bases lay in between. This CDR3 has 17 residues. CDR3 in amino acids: CASSDSGTQGTTDTQYF. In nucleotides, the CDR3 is TGTGCCAGCAGTGATTCTGGGACACAGGGAACCACAGATACGCAGTATTTT.

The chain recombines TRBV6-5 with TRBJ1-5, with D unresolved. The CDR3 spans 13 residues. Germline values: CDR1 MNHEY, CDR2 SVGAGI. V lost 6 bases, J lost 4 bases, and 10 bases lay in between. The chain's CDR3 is CASRLSPNQPQHF. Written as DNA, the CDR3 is TGTGCCAGCAGACTTTCCCCTAATCAGCCCCAGCATTTT.

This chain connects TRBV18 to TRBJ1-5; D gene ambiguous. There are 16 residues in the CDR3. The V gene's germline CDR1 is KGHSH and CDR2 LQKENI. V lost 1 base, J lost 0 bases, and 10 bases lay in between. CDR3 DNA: TGTGCCAGCTCACCACGGGCAGGCGTTAGCAATCAGCCCCAGCATTTT. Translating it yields CASSPRAGVSNQPQHF.

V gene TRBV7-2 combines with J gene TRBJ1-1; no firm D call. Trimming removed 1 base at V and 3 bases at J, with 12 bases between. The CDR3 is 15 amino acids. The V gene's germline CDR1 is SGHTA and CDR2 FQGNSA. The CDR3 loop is CASSLGRVSDTEAFF. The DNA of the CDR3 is TGTGCCAGCAGCTTAGGTCGGGTTTCGGACACTGAAGCTTTCTTT.

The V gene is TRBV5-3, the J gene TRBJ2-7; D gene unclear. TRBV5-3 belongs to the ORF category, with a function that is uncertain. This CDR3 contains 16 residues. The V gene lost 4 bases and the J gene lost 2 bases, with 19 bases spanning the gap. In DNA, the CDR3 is TGTGCCAGAAGCCACCCGAGTTGTCTGCCTCCCTACGAGCAGTACTTC. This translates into CARSHPSCLPPYEQYF.

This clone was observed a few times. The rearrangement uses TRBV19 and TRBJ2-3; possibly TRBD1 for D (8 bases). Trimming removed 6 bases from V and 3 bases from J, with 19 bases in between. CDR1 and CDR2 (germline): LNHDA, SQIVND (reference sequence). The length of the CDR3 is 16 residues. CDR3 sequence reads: CASSRGAGGDTDTQYF. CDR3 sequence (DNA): TGTGCCAGTAGCCGGGGGGCAGGGGGCGATACAGATACGCAGTATTTT.

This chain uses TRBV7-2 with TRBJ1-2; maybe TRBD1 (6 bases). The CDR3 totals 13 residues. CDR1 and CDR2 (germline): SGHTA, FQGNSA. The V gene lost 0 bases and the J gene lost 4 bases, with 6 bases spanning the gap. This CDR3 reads CASSLAGGYGYTF. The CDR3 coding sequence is TGTGCCAGCAGCTTAGCAGGGGGCTATGGCTACACCTTC.

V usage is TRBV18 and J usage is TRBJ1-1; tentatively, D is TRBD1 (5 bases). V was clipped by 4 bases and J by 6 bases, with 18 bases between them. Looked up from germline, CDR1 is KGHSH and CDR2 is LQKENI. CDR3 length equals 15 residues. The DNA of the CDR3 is TGTGCCAGCTCACAAGAGACTAGGGGAATCTCTGAAGCTTTCTTT. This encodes CASSQETRGISEAFF.

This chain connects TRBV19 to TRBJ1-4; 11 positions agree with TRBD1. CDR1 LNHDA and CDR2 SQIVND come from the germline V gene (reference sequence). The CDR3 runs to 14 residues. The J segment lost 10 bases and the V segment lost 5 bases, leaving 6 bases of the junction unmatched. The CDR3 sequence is CASSEGTGGRKLFF. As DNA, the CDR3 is TGTGCCAGTAGTGAGGGGACAGGGGGGAGAAAACTGTTTTTT.

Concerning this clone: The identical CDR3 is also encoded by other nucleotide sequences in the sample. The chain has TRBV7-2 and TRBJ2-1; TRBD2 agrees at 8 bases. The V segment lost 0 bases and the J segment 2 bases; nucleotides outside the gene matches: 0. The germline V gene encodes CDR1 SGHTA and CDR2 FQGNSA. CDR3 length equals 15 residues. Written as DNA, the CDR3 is TGTGCCAGCAGCTTAGCGCGGGGGGCCTACAATGAGCAGTTCTTC. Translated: CASSLARGAYNEQFF. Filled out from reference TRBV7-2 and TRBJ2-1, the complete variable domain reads GAGVSQSPSNKVTEKGKDVELRCDPISGHTALYWYRQSLGQGLEFLIYFQGNSAPDKSGLPSDRFSAERTGGSVSTLTIQRTQQEDSAVYLCASSLARGAYNEQFFGPGTRLTVL.

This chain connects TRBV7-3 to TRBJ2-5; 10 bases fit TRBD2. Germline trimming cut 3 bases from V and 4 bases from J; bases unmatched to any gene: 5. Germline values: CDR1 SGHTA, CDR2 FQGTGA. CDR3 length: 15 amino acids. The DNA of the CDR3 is TGTGCCAGCAGCTTGAGGCTAGCGGGAGTAGAGACCCAGTACTTC. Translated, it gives CASSLRLAGVETQYF.

This CDR3 reads CASSFRLGGEQPQHF. The CDR3 nucleotides read TGTGCCAGCAGCTTCCGACTGGGGGGGGAACAGCCCCAGCATTTT. J is TRBJ1-5 and V is TRBV7-2, with D maybe TRBD1 (5 bases). The germline V gene encodes CDR1 SGHTA and CDR2 FQGNSA. This CDR3 has 15 amino acids. The germline V and J ends were trimmed by 3 bases and 7 bases, with 16 bases remaining between them.

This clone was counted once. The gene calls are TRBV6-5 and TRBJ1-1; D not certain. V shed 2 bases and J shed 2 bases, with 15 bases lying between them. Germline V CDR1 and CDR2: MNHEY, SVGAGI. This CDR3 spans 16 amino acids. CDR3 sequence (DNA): TGTGCCAGCAGTTACGTCTCAAGTGGGAGAAACACTGAAGCTTTCTTT. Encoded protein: CASSYVSSGRNTEAFF.

This CDR3 reads CASRRHPNYGYTF. DNA for the CDR3: TGTGCCAGCAGAAGACACCCTAACTATGGCTACACCTTC. The chain uses TRBV28 and TRBJ1-2; unclear D gene. This CDR3 comprises 13 residues. The germline V gene encodes CDR1 MDHEN and CDR2 SYDVKM. Trimming left V 6 bases short and J 0 bases short, with 8 bases between.